This T cell receptor beta chain was sequenced for a study of T cell changes during pregnancy in multiple sclerosis. Clones were read by immunoSEQ multiplex PCR, and TCRdb kept only the in-frame ones, dropping some. The sample has under 95,000 clones; about 89% are singletons. There are 18 residues in the CDR3. Germline V lookup: CDR1 SGHRS, CDR2 YFSETQ. V shed 4 bases and J 3 bases; nucleotides not matched to a gene: 17. V gene TRBV5-1 combines with J gene TRBJ2-7; 9 nucleotides align to TRBD1. Sample: CD4+ T cells from peripheral blood mononuclear cells, taken before pregnancy. The source of this sequence is a female donor with multiple sclerosis, enrolled in a pregnancy study. The CDR3 loop reads CASSPGQGNHPYYYEQYF. The DNA of the CDR3 is TGCGCCAGCAGCCCTGGACAGGGGAATCATCCCTACTACTACGAGCAGTACTTC.